These 22 T cell receptor beta chains originate from one sample sequenced in a study of naive and memory T cell subsets. Overall study results and limits: Especially in CD8 cells, naive repertoires contained a few larger clonotypes, possibly CD45RA-re-expressing memory cells.

An equimolar mix of two oligonucleotides served as the beta constant-region primer for TRBC1 and TRBC2. Nested alpha and beta constant-region primers with the SP2 primer drove four PCR rounds on ligated cDNA. Via MiXCR, TCRdb re-called the UMI-ligation and nested PCR reads, giving one row per CDR3 protein. The profile covers tens of thousands of distinct CDR3 sequences, with roughly 12% appearing a single time and over 0.11% taken by the ten largest. These receptors are not linked to any known antigen. Sample: naive CD4+ T cells from blood. These receptors originate from a human donor in good health.

The rearrangement joins TRBV7-9 to TRBJ2-6; D is ambiguous. The V end lost 3 bases, the J end lost 0 bases, and 6 bases lay between the germline ends. CDR3 length equals 15 residues. From germline, CDR1 is SEHNR and CDR2 FQNEAQ (reference sequence). The CDR3 loop is CASSFESSGANVLTF. The CDR3 bases are TGTGCCAGCAGCTTCGAGAGCTCTGGGGCCAACGTCCTGACTTTC.

This clonotype was found a few times. The V gene is TRBV18, the J gene TRBJ2-7, with TRBD1 matching 10 bases. V lost 1 base and J lost 6; bases outside the gene matches: 9. CDR1 is KGHSH, CDR2 LQKENI, per germline. The CDR3 length is 16 residues. CDR3 nucleotide sequence: TGTGCCAGCTCACCACTCCCCGGGACAGGGGACCCCGAGCAGTACTTC. Translating gives CASSPLPGTGDPEQYF. Full variable domain (missing parts from reference TRBV18 and TRBJ2-7): NAGVMQNPRHLVRRRGQEARLRCSPMKGHSHVYWYRQLPEEGLKFMVYLQKENIIDESGMPKERFSAEFPKEGPSILRIQQVVRGDSAAYFCASSPLPGTGDPEQYFGPGTRLTVT.

This clonotype was seen a handful of times. V is TRBV7-9 and J is TRBJ1-1; TRBD1 matches at 8 bases. Trimming removed 3 bases from V and 5 bases from J; junction bases left unmatched: 11. Germline lookup yields CDR1 SEHNR and CDR2 FQNEAQ (reference sequence). CDR3 length: 16 residues. The CDR3 here is CASSFPGQVGITEAFF. In DNA form, the CDR3 reads TGTGCCAGCAGCTTTCCGGGACAGGTAGGGATAACTGAAGCTTTCTTT.

The chain employs TRBV30 and TRBJ1-1; weak D call: TRBD1 (6 bases). CDR1 and CDR2 (germline): GTSNPN, SVGIG (reference sequence). V was shortened by 2 bases and J by 4 bases, with 17 bases between the two germline ends. The CDR3 is 15 residues long. The CDR3 sequence: CAWSPHRQVGTEAFF. For the CDR3, the DNA is TGTGCCTGGAGTCCTCATCGACAGGTGGGCACTGAAGCTTTCTTT.

This clonotype came up a few times. This sequence joins TRBV11-3 and TRBJ2-1, with unresolved D. Germline-derived CDR1 and CDR2 are SGHNT and YENEEA. The CDR3 runs 11 residues. Trimming removed 5 bases from V and 10 bases from J, with 9 bases in between. The CDR3 sequence: CASSKDGEQFF. The CDR3 DNA is TGTGCCAGCAGCAAAGACGGAGAGCAGTTCTTC.

This clonotype has more than one count but fewer than ten. The rearrangement links TRBV6-6 to TRBJ1-1; D is possibly TRBD1 (6 bases). V dropped 5 bases and J dropped 0 bases, with 13 bases sitting between them. Germline loops: CDR1 MNHNY, CDR2 SVGAGI (reference sequence). The CDR3 is 15 residues long. CDR3 in DNA: TGTGCCAGCAGTCAGAGAGGACAGCTGAACACTGAAGCTTTCTTT. Protein sequence: CASSQRGQLNTEAFF.

The gene calls are TRBV7-9 and TRBJ1-1; D is perhaps TRBD1 (6 bases). The CDR3 totals 16 residues. Trimming removed 0 bases at V and 6 bases at J, with 17 bases between. Per germline, CDR1 SEHNR and CDR2 FQNEAQ (reference sequence). CDR3 sequence reads: CASSLAGRKEGAEAFF. CDR3 bases: TGTGCCAGCAGCTTAGCGGGTCGTAAGGAGGGGGCTGAAGCTTTCTTT.

This clonotype came up a few times. The chain employs TRBV29-1 and TRBJ2-1; 7 nucleotides line up with TRBD1. The CDR3 covers 14 residues. Trimming removed 4 bases from V and 6 bases from J; junction bases left unmatched: 9. Germline-derived CDR1 and CDR2 are SQVTM and ANQGSEA. In nucleotides, the CDR3 is TGCAGCGTTGTTCCCAGGGGGAAGGGCAATGAGCAGTTCTTC. It codes for CSVVPRGKGNEQFF.

There are a few counts of this clonotype. This chain connects TRBV7-3 to TRBJ2-2, with D uncertain. Germline CDR1 reads SGHTA; CDR2 reads FQGTGA. This CDR3 region has 14 residues. V lost 5 bases, J lost 4 bases, and 11 bases lay in between. The CDR3: CASSLKTLTGELFF. In DNA form, the CDR3 reads TGTGCCAGCAGCCTAAAGACACTCACCGGGGAGCTGTTTTTT.

This clonotype was counted between two and nine times. V and J are TRBV9 and TRBJ2-2; D not certain. CDR3 length equals 13 residues. Per germline, CDR1 SGDLS and CDR2 YYNGEE. Trimming stripped 0 bases from V and 6 bases from J, with 6 bases between. DNA for the CDR3: TGTGCCAGCAGCGTAGAAGTCCCCGGGGAGCTGTTTTTT. This sequence encodes CASSVEVPGELFF.

This chain uses TRBV7-6 with TRBJ2-1, with 9 nucleotides matching TRBD2. The CDR3 is 16 amino acids. Trimming at V came to 5 bases and at J to 7 bases, leaving 12 bases not matched to a gene. Germline V gene lookup returns CDR1 SGHVS and CDR2 FNYEAQ. The CDR3 bases are TGTGCCAGCAGCGGAGTCGGGAGCGGGGGGAGAAATGAGCAGTTCTTC. Protein: CASSGVGSGGRNEQFF.

The table lists this clonotype with a few counts. The chain recombines TRBV12-3 or TRBV12-4 with TRBJ2-3, with TRBD2 identical over 10 bases. The CDR3 sequence is 18 residues long. The junction had 14 bases not matched to a gene; V was cut back by 5 bases and J by 3 bases. CDR3 DNA: TGTGCCAGCAGTCTACAGACACTAGCGGGGCCGTCAACAGATACGCAGTATTTT. This codes for CASSLQTLAGPSTDTQYF.

This clonotype was seen repeatedly, ten times or more. The rearrangement links TRBV12-3 or TRBV12-4 to TRBJ2-5; a possible D gene is TRBD1 (6 bases). The CDR3 contains 13 residues. The V end was cut by 3 bases, the J end by 5 bases, with 10 bases between. The CDR3 loop is CASSFGGRETQYF. For the CDR3, the DNA is TGTGCCAGCAGTTTTGGGGGCCGGGAGACCCAGTACTTC.

In its sample, this clonotype was seen many times. The chain employs TRBV11-1 and TRBJ2-4; D possibly corresponds to TRBD1 (6 bases). This CDR3 region has 17 residues. The V end lost 6 bases, the J end lost 2 bases, and 20 bases lay between the germline ends. Germline V gives CDR1 SGHAT, CDR2 FQDESV (reference sequence). The DNA for the CDR3 is TGTGCCAGCAGTCCCCAGGTCGGACAGCCGCCCAAAAACATTCAGTACTTC. Amino acids: CASSPQVGQPPKNIQYF.

This clonotype was seen at least ten times. The chain is built from TRBV7-3 and TRBJ2-3; D is possibly TRBD1 (6 bases). The germline V gene encodes CDR1 SGHTA and CDR2 FQGTGA. The germline V and J ends were trimmed by 1 base and 0 bases, with 8 bases remaining between them. This CDR3 region has 15 residues. The DNA for the CDR3 is TGTGCCAGCAGCTTAATGACAGGAAGCACAGATACGCAGTATTTT. Residues: CASSLMTGSTDTQYF.

Many counts were recorded for this clonotype. V gene TRBV18 combines with J gene TRBJ1-3; a possible D gene is TRBD1 (5 bases). V was cut by 6 bases and J by 8 bases, with 17 bases left in between. The germline CDR1 and CDR2 sequences are KGHSH and LQKENI. The CDR3 is 14 amino acids. CDR3 protein: CASSFDRDEHTIYF. CDR3 DNA: TGTGCCAGCTCTTTCGACCGGGACGAGCACACCATATATTTT.

This clonotype appeared a few times. The rearrangement links TRBV29-1 to TRBJ1-5; D may be TRBD1 (5 bases). Germline V gives CDR1 SQVTM, CDR2 ANQGSEA. The CDR3 runs to 11 residues. The CDR3 loop is CSVGGDQPQHF. CDR3 nucleotide sequence: TGCAGTGTCGGGGGTGATCAGCCCCAGCATTTT.

This clonotype has at least ten counts. The gene calls are TRBV30 and TRBJ2-1; TRBD1 agrees at 7 bases. Germline V gives CDR1 GTSNPN, CDR2 SVGIG (reference sequence). The CDR3 has 11 residues. Losses at the gene ends were 3 bases for V and 15 bases for J; bases not matched to a gene: 8. The CDR3 nucleotides read TGTGCCTGGAGCCGGGACAGAACGCCGTTCTTC. Protein: CAWSRDRTPFF.

This clonotype was seen a few times. The chain has TRBV29-1 and TRBJ2-7; D is perhaps TRBD1 (5 bases). V was shortened by 5 bases and J by 1 base, with 42 bases between the two germline ends. CDR1 and CDR2 (germline): SQVTM, ANQGSEA. The CDR3 loop spans 23 amino acids. The CDR3 DNA reads as TGCAGCGTTATTTGGACGGAATCCATACTAAGCCCACGTTCAGGGAAGGGATCCTACGAGCAGTACTTC. This translates into CSVIWTESILSPRSGKGSYEQYF.

The chain combines TRBV20-1 with TRBJ2-2, with a weak D call TRBD1 (6 bases). Germline CDR1 reads DFQATT; CDR2 reads SNEGSKA (reference sequence). There are 14 residues in the CDR3. Trimming removed 4 bases from V and 1 base from J, with 10 bases in between. CDR3 DNA: TGCAGTGCTATGTACAGGGAGAACACCGGGGAGCTGTTTTTT. It encodes CSAMYRENTGELFF.

The chain joins TRBV28 to TRBJ2-7; no firm D call. Germline CDR1 is MDHEN and CDR2 is SYDVKM. Trimming took off 7 bases at V and 4 bases at J, with 11 bases between the two ends. This CDR3 has 12 amino acids. The CDR3 loop reads CASNSVGYEQYF. DNA for the CDR3: TGTGCCAGCAATTCGGTAGGGTACGAGCAGTACTTC.

This clonotype was counted at least ten times. The rearrangement uses TRBV19 and TRBJ2-1; TRBD1 is a possible D gene (6 bases). V lost 6 bases and J lost 4, with 10 bases in between. There are 13 residues in the CDR3. CDR1 is LNHDA and CDR2 is SQIVND in the germline V gene (reference sequence). The CDR3: CASSRTEYNEQFF. The CDR3, as DNA: TGTGCCAGTAGCAGGACAGAATACAATGAGCAGTTCTTC.